This T cell receptor beta chain originates from a study of monozygotic twins with inflammatory bowel disease. Study conclusions and caveats: Since immunosuppressive treatments differed, patient repertoires may have gained added variability. The analysis yielded no support for one strong signal or clonotype associated with IBD.

Whole blood without T cell sorting served as the source of isolated total RNA. CDR1 is MNHNS, CDR2 SASEGT, per germline. The CDR3 is 14 amino acids. Addition of UMIs with a 6-nucleotide sample barcode was achieved by template switching. With the 5' RACE reads reprocessed, TCRdb shows one record per CDR3 protein and no DNA. The ten top clones account for roughly 5.3%, within a sample of hundreds of thousands of distinct CDR3 sequences. About this clonotype: The target antigen is unknown.

This receptor was identified in a human donor with ulcerative colitis or Crohn's disease, or a healthy co-twin of an affected twin (not recorded which). Sequencing was done on a sample of blood. V usage is TRBV6-1 and J usage is TRBJ1-2; lacking DNA, the TRBD1 call made by TCRdb goes unchecked. CDR3 loop: CASRGPGTASFYTF.